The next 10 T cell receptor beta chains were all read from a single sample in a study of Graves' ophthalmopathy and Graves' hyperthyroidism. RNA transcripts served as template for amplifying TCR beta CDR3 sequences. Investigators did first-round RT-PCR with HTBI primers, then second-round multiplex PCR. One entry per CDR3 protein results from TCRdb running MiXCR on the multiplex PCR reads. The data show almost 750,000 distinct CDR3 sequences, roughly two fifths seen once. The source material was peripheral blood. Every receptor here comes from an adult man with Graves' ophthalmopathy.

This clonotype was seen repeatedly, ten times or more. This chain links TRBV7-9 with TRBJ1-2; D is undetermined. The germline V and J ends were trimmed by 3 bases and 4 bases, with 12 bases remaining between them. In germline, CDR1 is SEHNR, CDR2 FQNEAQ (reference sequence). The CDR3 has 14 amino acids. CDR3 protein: CASSFVQGTYGYTF. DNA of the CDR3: TGTGCCAGCAGCTTCGTGCAAGGCACCTATGGCTACACCTTC.

CDR3 bases: TGTGCCAGCAGCTCCCCTGGCGAAGAGACCCAGTACTTC. This encodes CASSSPGEETQYF. The chain is built from TRBV7-9 and TRBJ2-5, with D unresolved. Germline V gene lookup returns CDR1 SEHNR and CDR2 FQNEAQ (reference sequence). The CDR3 totals 13 residues. Trimming took 4 bases from V and 3 from J, leaving 9 bases between them.

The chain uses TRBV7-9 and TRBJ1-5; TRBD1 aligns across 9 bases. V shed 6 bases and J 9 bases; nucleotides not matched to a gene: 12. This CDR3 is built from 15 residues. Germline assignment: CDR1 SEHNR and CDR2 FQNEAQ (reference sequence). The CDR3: CASSLRPGQGRPQHF. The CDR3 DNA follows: TGTGCCAGCAGTCTTCGCCCGGGACAGGGACGGCCCCAGCATTTT.

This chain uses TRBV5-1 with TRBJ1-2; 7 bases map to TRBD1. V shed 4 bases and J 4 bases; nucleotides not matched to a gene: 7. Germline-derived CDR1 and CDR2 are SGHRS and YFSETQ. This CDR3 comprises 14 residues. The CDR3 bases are TGCGCCAGCAGCCCGGGACAGAGACTCTATGGCTACACCTTC. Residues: CASSPGQRLYGYTF.

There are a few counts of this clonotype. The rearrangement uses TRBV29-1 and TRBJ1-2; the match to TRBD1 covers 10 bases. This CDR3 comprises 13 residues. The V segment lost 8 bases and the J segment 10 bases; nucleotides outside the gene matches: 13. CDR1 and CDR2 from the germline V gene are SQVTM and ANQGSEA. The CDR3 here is CSTSPGQGFFYTF. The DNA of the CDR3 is TGCAGCACTTCACCGGGACAGGGGTTTTTCTACACCTTC.

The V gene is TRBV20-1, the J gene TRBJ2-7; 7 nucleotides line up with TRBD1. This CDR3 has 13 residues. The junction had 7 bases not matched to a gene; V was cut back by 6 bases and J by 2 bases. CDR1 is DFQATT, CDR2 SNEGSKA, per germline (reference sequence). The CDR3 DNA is TGCAGTGCCATGACGACAGGGACCTACGAGCAGTACTTC. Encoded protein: CSAMTTGTYEQYF.

In nucleotides, the CDR3 is TGTGCCAGCAGTTACTCGGGTACACGGCCCCAGCATTTT. This sequence encodes CASSYSGTRPQHF. V usage is TRBV6-6 and J usage is TRBJ1-5; no firm D call. The CDR3 consists of 13 residues. Germline V CDR1 and CDR2: MNHNY, SVGAGI (reference sequence). Trimming cost V 0 bases and J 9 bases, with 9 bases left between them.

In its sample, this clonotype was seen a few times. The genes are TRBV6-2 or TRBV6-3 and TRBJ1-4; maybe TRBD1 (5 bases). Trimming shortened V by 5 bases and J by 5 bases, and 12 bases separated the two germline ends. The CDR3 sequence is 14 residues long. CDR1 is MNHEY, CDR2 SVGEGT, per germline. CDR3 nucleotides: TGTGCCAGCAGTGGGACGGATTTGAATGAAAAACTGTTTTTT. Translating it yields CASSGTDLNEKLFF.

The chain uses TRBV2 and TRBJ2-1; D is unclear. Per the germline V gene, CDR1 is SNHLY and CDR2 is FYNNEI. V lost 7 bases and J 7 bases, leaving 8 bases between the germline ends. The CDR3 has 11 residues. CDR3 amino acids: CASTVFNEQFF. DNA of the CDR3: TGTGCCAGCACAGTCTTTAATGAGCAGTTCTTC.

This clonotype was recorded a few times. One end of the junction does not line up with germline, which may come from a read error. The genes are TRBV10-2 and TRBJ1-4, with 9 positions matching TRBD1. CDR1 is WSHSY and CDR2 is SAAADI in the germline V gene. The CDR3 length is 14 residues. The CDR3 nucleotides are TGTGCCAGCAGTGTGGGACAGGGACGAGAAAAACTGTTTTTT. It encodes CASSVGQGREKLFF.